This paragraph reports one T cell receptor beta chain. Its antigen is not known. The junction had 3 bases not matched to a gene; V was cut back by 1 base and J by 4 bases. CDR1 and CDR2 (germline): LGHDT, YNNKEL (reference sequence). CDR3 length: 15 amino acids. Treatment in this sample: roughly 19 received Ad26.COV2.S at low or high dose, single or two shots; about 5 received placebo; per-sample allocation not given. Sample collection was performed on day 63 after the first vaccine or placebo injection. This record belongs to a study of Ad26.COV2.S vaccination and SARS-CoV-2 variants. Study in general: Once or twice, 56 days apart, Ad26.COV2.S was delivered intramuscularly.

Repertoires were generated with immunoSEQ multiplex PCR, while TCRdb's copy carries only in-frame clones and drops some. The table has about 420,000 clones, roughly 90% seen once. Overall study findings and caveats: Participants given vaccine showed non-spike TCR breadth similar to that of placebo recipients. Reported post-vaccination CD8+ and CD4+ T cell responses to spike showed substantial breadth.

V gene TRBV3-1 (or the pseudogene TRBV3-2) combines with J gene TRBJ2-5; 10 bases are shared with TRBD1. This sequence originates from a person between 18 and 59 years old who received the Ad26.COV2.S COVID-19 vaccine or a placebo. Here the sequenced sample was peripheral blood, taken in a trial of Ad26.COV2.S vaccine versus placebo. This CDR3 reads CASSQVGQGGETQYF. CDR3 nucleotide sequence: TGTGCCAGCAGCCAAGTAGGACAGGGGGGAGAGACCCAGTACTTC.